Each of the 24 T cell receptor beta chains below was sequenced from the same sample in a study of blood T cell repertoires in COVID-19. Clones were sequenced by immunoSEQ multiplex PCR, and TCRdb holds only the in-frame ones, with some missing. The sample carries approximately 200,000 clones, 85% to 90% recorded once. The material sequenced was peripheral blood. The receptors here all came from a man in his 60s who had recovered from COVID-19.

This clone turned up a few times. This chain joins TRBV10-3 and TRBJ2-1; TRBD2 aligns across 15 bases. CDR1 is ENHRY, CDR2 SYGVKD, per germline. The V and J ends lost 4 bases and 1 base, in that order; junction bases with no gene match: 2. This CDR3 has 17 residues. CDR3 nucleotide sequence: TGTGCCATCAGTGCGGGACTAGCGGGGGGTTCCTACAATGAGCAGTTCTTC. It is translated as CAISAGLAGGSYNEQFF.

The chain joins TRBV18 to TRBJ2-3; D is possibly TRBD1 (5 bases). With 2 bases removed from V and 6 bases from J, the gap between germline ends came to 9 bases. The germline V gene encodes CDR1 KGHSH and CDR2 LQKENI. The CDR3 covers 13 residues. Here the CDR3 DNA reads TGTGCCAGCTCACCAGTAGGGGCGGATACGCAGTATTTT. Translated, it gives CASSPVGADTQYF. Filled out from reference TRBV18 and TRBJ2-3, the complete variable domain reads NAGVMQNPRHLVRRRGQEARLRCSPMKGHSHVYWYRQLPEEGLKFMVYLQKENIIDESGMPKERFSAEFPKEGPSILRIQQVVRGDSAAYFCASSPVGADTQYFGPGTRLTVL.

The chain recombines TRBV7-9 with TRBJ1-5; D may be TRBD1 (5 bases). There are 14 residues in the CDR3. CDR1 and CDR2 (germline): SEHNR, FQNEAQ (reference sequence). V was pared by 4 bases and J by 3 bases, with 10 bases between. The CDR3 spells CASSSDSYNQPQHF. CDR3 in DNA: TGTGCCAGCAGCTCTGACAGTTACAATCAGCCCCAGCATTTT. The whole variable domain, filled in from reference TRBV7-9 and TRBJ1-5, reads DTGVSQNPRHKITKRGQNVTFRCDPISEHNRLYWYRQTLGQGPEFLTYFQNEAQLEKSRLLSDRFSAERPKGSFSTLEIQRTEQGDSAMYLCASSSDSYNQPQHFGDGTRLSIL.

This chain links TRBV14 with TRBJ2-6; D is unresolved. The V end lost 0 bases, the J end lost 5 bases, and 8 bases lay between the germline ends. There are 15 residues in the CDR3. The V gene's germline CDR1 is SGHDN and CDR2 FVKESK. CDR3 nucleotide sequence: TGTGCCAGCAGCCAAGAGTTGGGCCGGGCCAACGTCCTGACTTTC. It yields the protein CASSQELGRANVLTF.

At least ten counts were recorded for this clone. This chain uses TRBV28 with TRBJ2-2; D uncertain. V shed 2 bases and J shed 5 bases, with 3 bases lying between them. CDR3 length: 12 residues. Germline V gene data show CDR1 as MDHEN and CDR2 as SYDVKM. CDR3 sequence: CASSLLTGELFF. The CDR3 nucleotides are TGTGCCAGCAGTTTACTGACCGGGGAGCTGTTTTTT.

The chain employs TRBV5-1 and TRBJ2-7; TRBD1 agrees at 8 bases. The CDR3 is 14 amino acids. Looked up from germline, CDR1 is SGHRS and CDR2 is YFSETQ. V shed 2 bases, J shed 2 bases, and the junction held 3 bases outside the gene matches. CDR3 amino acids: CASSLRTGPYEQYF. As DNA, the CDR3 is TGCGCCAGCAGCTTAAGGACAGGGCCCTACGAGCAGTACTTC.

The CDR3 sequence: CASSETGGKGYGYTF. CDR3 coding DNA: TGCGCCAGCAGCGAAACAGGGGGAAAAGGTTATGGCTACACCTTC. The V gene is TRBV5-1, the J gene TRBJ1-2, with TRBD1 identical over 8 bases. Germline lookup yields CDR1 SGHRS and CDR2 YFSETQ. This CDR3 is 15 amino acids long. The junction had 10 bases not matched to a gene; V was cut back by 4 bases and J by 5 bases.

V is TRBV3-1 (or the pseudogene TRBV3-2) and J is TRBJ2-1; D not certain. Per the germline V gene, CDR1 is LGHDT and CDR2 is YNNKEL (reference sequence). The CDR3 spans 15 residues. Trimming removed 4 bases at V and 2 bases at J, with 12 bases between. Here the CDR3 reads CASSPPGRTYNEQFF. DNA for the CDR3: TGTGCCAGCAGCCCCCCCGGCAGGACCTACAATGAGCAGTTCTTC.

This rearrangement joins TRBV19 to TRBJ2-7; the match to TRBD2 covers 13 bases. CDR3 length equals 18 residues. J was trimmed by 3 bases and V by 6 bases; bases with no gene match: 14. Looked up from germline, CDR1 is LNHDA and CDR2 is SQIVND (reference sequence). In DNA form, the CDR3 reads TGTGCCAGTAGCGGTGGACTAGCGGGAGACGTGGGGGACTACGAGCAGTACTTC. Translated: CASSGGLAGDVGDYEQYF.

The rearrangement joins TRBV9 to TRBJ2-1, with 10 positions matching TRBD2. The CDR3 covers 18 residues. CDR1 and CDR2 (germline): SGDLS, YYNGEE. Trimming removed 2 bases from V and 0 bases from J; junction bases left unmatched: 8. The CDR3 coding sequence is TGTGCCAGCAGCGTGAGAGTTAGCGGGGGGCCCTCCTACAATGAGCAGTTCTTC. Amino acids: CASSVRVSGGPSYNEQFF.

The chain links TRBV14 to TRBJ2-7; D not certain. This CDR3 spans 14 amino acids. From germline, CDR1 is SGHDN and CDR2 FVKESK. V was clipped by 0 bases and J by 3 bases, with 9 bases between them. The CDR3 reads CASSQDLLFYEQYF. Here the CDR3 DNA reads TGTGCCAGCAGCCAAGATCTTCTCTTCTACGAGCAGTACTTC.

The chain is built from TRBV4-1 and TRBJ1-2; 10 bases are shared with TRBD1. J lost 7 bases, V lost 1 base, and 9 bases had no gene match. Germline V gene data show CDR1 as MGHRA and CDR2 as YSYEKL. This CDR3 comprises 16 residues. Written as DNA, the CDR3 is TGCGCCAGCAGCCAAGCGATAACCGGGACAGGGGTTGGCTACACCTTC. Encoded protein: CASSQAITGTGVGYTF.

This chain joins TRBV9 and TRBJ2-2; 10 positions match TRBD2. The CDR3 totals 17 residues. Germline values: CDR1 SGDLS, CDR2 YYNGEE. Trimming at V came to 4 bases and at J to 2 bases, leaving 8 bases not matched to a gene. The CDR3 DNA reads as TGTGCCAGCAGCTTACCGGGACTAGCGTACAACACCGGGGAGCTGTTTTTT. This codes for CASSLPGLAYNTGELFF.

The CDR3 loop reads CASRYRGTGELFF. For the CDR3, the DNA is TGTGCCAGCAGATACAGGGGTACCGGGGAGCTGTTTTTT. The chain combines TRBV3-1 (or the pseudogene TRBV3-2) with TRBJ2-2, with 7 bases lining up with TRBD1. V shed 6 bases, J shed 5 bases, and the junction held 3 bases outside the gene matches. Germline CDR1 and CDR2: LGHDT and YNNKEL (reference sequence). The CDR3 is made up of 13 amino acids.

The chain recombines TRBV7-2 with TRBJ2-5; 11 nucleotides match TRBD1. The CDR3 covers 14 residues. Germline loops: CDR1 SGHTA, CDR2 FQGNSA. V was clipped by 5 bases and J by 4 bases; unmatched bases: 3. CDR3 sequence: CASSVGQGGETQYF. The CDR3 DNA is TGTGCCAGCAGCGTGGGACAGGGGGGAGAGACCCAGTACTTC. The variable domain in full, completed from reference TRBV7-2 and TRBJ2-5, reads GAGVSQSPSNKVTEKGKDVELRCDPISGHTALYWYRQSLGQGLEFLIYFQGNSAPDKSGLPSDRFSAERTGGSVSTLTIQRTQQEDSAVYLCASSVGQGGETQYFGPGTRLLVL.

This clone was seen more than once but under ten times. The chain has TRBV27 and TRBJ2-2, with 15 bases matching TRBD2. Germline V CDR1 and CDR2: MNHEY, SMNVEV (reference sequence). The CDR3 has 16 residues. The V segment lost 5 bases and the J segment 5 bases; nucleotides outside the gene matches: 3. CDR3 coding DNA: TGTGCCAGCAGTGGACTAGCGGGGGGGTTAACCGGGGAGCTGTTTTTT. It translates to CASSGLAGGLTGELFF.

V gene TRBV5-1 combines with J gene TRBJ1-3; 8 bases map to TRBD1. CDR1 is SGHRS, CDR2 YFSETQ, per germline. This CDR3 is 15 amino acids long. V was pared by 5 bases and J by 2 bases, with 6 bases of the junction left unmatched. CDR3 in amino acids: CASSKGTGPGNTIYF. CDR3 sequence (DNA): TGCGCCAGCAGTAAAGGGACAGGCCCTGGAAACACCATATATTTT.

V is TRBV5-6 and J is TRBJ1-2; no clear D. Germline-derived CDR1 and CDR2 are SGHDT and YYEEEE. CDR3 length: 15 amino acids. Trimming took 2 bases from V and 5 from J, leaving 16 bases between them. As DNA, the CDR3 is TGTGCCAGCAGCTTTCGGCAGGTCGGAGGTTATGGCTACACCTTC. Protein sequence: CASSFRQVGGYGYTF.

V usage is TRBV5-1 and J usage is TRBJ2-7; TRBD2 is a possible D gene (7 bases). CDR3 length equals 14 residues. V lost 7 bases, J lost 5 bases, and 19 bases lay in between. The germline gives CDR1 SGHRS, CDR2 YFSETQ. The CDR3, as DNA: TGCGCCAGCGGGAGGGAACAGGGACCGCACGAGCAGTACTTC. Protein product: CASGREQGPHEQYF.

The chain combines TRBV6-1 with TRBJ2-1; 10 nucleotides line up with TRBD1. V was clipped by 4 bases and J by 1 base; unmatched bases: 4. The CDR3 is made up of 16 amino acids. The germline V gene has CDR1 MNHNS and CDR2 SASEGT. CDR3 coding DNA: TGTGCCAGCAGTGGGGGACAGGGGATTTCCTACAATGAGCAGTTCTTC. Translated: CASSGGQGISYNEQFF.

The CDR3: CASSIVQGPQPQHF. CDR3 coding DNA: TGTGCCAGTAGTATAGTACAGGGCCCTCAGCCCCAGCATTTT. This chain uses TRBV19 with TRBJ1-5, with a weak D call TRBD1 (6 bases). CDR1 LNHDA and CDR2 SQIVND come from the germline V gene (reference sequence). Trimming took 1 base from V and 6 from J, leaving 10 bases between them. The CDR3 loop spans 14 amino acids.

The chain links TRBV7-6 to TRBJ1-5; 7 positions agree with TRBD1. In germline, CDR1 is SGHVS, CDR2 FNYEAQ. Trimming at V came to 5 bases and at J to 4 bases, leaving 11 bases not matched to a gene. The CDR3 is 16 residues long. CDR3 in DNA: TGTGCCAGCAGCGAAGCCCGGGACAGAGAAAATCAGCCCCAGCATTTT. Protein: CASSEARDRENQPQHF.

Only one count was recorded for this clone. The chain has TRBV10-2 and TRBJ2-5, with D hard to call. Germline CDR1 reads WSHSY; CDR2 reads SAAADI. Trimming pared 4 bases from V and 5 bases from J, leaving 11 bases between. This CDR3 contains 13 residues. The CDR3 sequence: CASSGVPRETQYF. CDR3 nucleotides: TGCGCCAGCAGTGGAGTCCCCCGGGAGACCCAGTACTTC.

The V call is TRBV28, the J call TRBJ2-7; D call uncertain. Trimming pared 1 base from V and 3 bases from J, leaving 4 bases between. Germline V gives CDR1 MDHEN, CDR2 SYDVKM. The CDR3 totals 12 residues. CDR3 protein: CASSLSRYEQYF. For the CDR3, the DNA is TGTGCCAGCAGTTTATCCCGCTACGAGCAGTACTTC. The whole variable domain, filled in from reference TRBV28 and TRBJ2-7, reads DVKVTQSSRYLVKRTGEKVFLECVQDMDHENMFWYRQDPGLGLRLIYFSYDVKMKEKGDIPEGYSVSREKKERFSLILESASTNQTSMYLCASSLSRYEQYFGPGTRLTVT.